This T cell receptor (beta chain) was observed in a study of T cell changes during pregnancy in multiple sclerosis. TCRdb's table, derived via immunoSEQ multiplex PCR, lists solely in-frame clones and lacks some. Of about 50,000 clones listed, about nine tenths are singletons. This sample comprised CD4+ T cells from peripheral blood mononuclear cells, obtained in the second trimester of pregnancy. This TCR came from a female donor with multiple sclerosis, enrolled in a pregnancy study.

CDR3 loop: CASSSLAGGSTDTQYF. The CDR3 nucleotides are TGTGCCAGCAGTTCGCTAGCGGGGGGAAGCACAGATACGCAGTATTTT. The chain employs TRBV6-4 and TRBJ2-3; 11 bases match TRBD2. Germline assignment: CDR1 MRHNA and CDR2 SNTAGT. J was trimmed by 0 bases and V by 5 bases; bases with no gene match: 4. CDR3 length: 16 residues.